A single sample is the source of the 32 T cell receptor beta chains below, sequenced in a study of blood T cells in healthy people across ages. A second PCR of about 6 to 11 cycles used a sample-barcoded 5' primer and a J-beta primer mix. TCRdb passed the 5' RACE reads through MiXCR, listing each CDR3 protein once. The sample records 600,000 to 800,000 distinct CDR3 sequences, 45% to 60% being singletons. Sequencing was done on a sample of blood. The receptors come from a woman older than 75 in good health.

This clonotype is a singleton in its sample. A read error may explain this, as a much larger clone is one base away. The CDR3 region has the DNA TGTGCCAGCAGCGTACGGACAGGTGGAAAGACCCAGTACTTC. Residues: CASSVRTGGKTQYF. The genes are TRBV11-2 and TRBJ2-5; 7 bases map to TRBD1. CDR1 SGHAT and CDR2 FQNNGV come from the germline V gene. V dropped 5 bases and J dropped 6; count of bases not matched to a gene: 9. The CDR3 is made up of 14 amino acids.

This clonotype has a handful of counts. CDR3 DNA: TGTGCCAGCAGCTTGCGGGGACAGGGTAACAATGAGCAGTTCTTC. This codes for CASSLRGQGNNEQFF. V gene TRBV5-5 combines with J gene TRBJ2-1, with 9 nucleotides matching TRBD1. Germline V gives CDR1 SGHKS, CDR2 YYEKEE (reference sequence). V gave up 1 base and J gave up 5 bases; unmatched junction bases: 4. The CDR3 consists of 15 residues.

V is TRBV7-3 and J is TRBJ1-1; D remains unclear. Trimming removed 4 bases at V and 2 bases at J, with 11 bases between. This CDR3 has 14 amino acids. Germline CDR1 and CDR2: SGHTA and FQGTGA. For the CDR3, the DNA is TGTGCCAGCAGCTCTCAGAACTCAAACACTGAAGCTTTCTTT. Protein: CASSSQNSNTEAFF. The complete variable domain, with remaining parts taken from reference TRBV7-3 and TRBJ1-1, reads GAGVSQTPSNKVTEKGKYVELRCDPISGHTALYWYRQSLGQGPEFLIYFQGTGAADDSGLPNDRFFAVRPEGSVSTLKIQRTERGDSAVYLCASSSQNSNTEAFFGQGTRLTVV.

For this clonotype: A much larger clone differs from this one at a single base, so this may be a read error. V and J are TRBV5-1 and TRBJ2-3, with a possible D match to TRBD1 (6 bases). This CDR3 spans 15 amino acids. Germline values: CDR1 SGHRS, CDR2 YFSETQ. The CDR3 region has the DNA TGCGCCAGCAGCTCGACAGGACCCAGCACAGGTACGCAGTATTTT. Translating gives CASSSTGPSTGTQYF.

The chain recombines TRBV10-3 with TRBJ2-5, with 14 positions matching TRBD2. With 6 bases clipped from V and 4 bases from J, the junction kept 7 bases outside the gene matches. CDR1 is ENHRY, CDR2 SYGVKD, per germline. CDR3 size: 16 residues. The CDR3 reads CAISAGTSGRGETQYF. DNA of the CDR3: TGTGCCATCAGCGCCGGGACTAGCGGGAGAGGAGAGACCCAGTACTTC.

The rearrangement uses TRBV10-3 and TRBJ1-1; D is ambiguous. The germline CDR1 and CDR2 sequences are ENHRY and SYGVKD. Trimming shortened V by 0 bases and J by 10 bases, and 15 bases separated the two germline ends. The CDR3 contains 14 residues. CDR3 DNA sequence: TGTGCCATCAGTGAGTCCTCGGACCAGTTAAGAGCTTTCTTT. This sequence encodes CAISESSDQLRAFF.

The chain carries TRBV25-1 and TRBJ2-7, with D uncertain. The V gene lost 3 bases and the J gene lost 2 bases, with 14 bases spanning the gap. The CDR3 totals 15 residues. Germline V CDR1 and CDR2: MGHDK, SYGVNS. DNA of the CDR3: TGTGCCAGCAGTGAGACGCAGTCTTCAACCTACGAGCAGTACTTC. It is translated as CASSETQSSTYEQYF.

A remark on this clonotype: A read error may be the cause here, since a much bigger clone is one base away. The chain employs TRBV29-1 and TRBJ1-1; TRBD1 matches at 9 bases. With V trimmed by 7 bases and J by 3 bases, 9 bases remained unmatched. Germline-derived CDR1 and CDR2 are SQVTM and ANQGSEA. The CDR3 totals 14 residues. CDR3 in DNA: TGCAGCGCTACCTTTTGGACAGGGGACACTGAAGCTTTCTTT. As protein: CSATFWTGDTEAFF.

Regarding this clonotype: This may come from a read error, since a much larger clone is one base off. V gene TRBV6-2 or TRBV6-3 combines with J gene TRBJ2-1; TRBD1 might be the D (6 bases). Trimming removed 6 bases at V and 13 bases at J, with 19 bases between. Germline V CDR1 and CDR2: MNHEY, SVGEGT. The length of the CDR3 is 13 residues. CDR3 coding DNA: TGTGCCAGCAGAAGGGACACACAAGAGACCCAGTTCTTC. It translates to CASRRDTQETQFF.

The J gene is TRBJ2-1, the V gene TRBV20-1, with 7 bases matching TRBD1. The CDR3 contains 18 residues. After removal of 8 bases from V and 2 bases from J, the junction contained 21 bases not matched to a gene. In germline, CDR1 is DFQATT, CDR2 SNEGSKA (reference sequence). The CDR3 nucleotides are TGCAGTTCGGATCAGGGGGATGGGGGCCTCGGTGCCTACAATGAGCAGTTCTTC. It is translated as CSSDQGDGGLGAYNEQFF.

In its sample, this clonotype was seen a few times. CDR3: CSVEPGQGAEETQYF. CDR3 DNA: TGCAGCGTTGAACCGGGACAGGGGGCGGAAGAGACCCAGTACTTC. This chain uses TRBV29-1 with TRBJ2-5; TRBD1 matches 12 bases. V lost 2 bases and J lost 3; bases outside the gene matches: 4. The CDR3 length is 15 residues. Germline V CDR1 and CDR2: SQVTM, ANQGSEA.

The V and J genes are TRBV2 and TRBJ2-3, with 9 bases that match TRBD2. Germline V gene lookup returns CDR1 SNHLY and CDR2 FYNNEI. V shed 4 bases and J 6 bases; nucleotides not matched to a gene: 8. The CDR3 has 15 amino acids. CDR3 protein: CASSGYGGRADTQYF. The DNA for the CDR3 is TGTGCCAGCAGTGGGTACGGCGGGAGGGCGGATACGCAGTATTTT.

The chain joins TRBV3-1 to TRBJ2-5; D is unclear. This CDR3 spans 14 amino acids. Per the germline V gene, CDR1 is LGHDT and CDR2 is YNNKEL (reference sequence). V lost 4 bases and J 2 bases, leaving 11 bases between the germline ends. The CDR3, as DNA: TGTGCCAGCAGCCCGTTGCGGATACAAGAGACCCAGTACTTC. It translates to CASSPLRIQETQYF.

Details on this clonotype: This sequence may be a read error, since a much larger clone differs from it by one base. The chain couples TRBV5-5 to TRBJ2-5; D not certain. Trimming shortened V by 3 bases and J by 3 bases, and 6 bases separated the two germline ends. Looked up from germline, CDR1 is SGHKS and CDR2 is YYEKEE (reference sequence). CDR3 length: 12 residues. CDR3 nucleotide sequence: TGTGCCAGCAGCTCGATAGAAGAGACCCAGTACTTC. It translates to CASSSIEETQYF.

A word on this clonotype: A much bigger clone sits one base away, suggesting this may be a read error. The rearrangement joins TRBV5-1 to TRBJ2-3, with D perhaps being TRBD1 or TRBD2 (5 bases each). CDR1 and CDR2 from the germline V gene are SGHRS and YFSETQ. The CDR3 totals 14 residues. CDR3 amino acids: CTSSAGTRTDTQYF. Here the CDR3 DNA reads TGCACCAGCAGTGCCGGGACCCGCACAGATACGCAGTATTTT.

The chain employs TRBV3-1 and TRBJ1-1; a weak D match, TRBD1 (6 bases). The length of the CDR3 is 13 residues. Germline CDR1 reads LGHDT; CDR2 reads YNNKEL (reference sequence). V lost 5 bases and J 6 bases, leaving 13 bases between the germline ends. CDR3 sequence: CASSGQGSAEAFF. The CDR3 nucleotides read TGTGCCAGCAGCGGGCAGGGGTCGGCTGAAGCTTTCTTT.

This clonotype was recorded at least ten times. V is TRBV6-6 and J is TRBJ1-4; D not certain. Trimming removed 5 bases at V and 0 bases at J, with 7 bases between. This CDR3 is 14 amino acids long. Germline assignment: CDR1 MNHNY and CDR2 SVGAGI (reference sequence). CDR3 coding DNA: TGTGCCAGCAGTCCTTGGGCAACTAATGAAAAACTGTTTTTT. This codes for CASSPWATNEKLFF.

This clonotype was counted between two and nine times. The rearrangement joins TRBV12-3 or TRBV12-4 to TRBJ2-3; 9 bases are a match to TRBD2. The CDR3 runs 15 residues. J gave up 6 bases and V 1 base, and 5 bases lay outside the gene matches. CDR3 amino acids: CASSLVPSGADTQYF. Here the CDR3 DNA reads TGTGCCAGCAGTTTAGTACCTAGCGGGGCGGATACGCAGTATTTT.

The V gene is TRBV29-1, the J gene TRBJ2-7; maybe TRBD1 (5 bases). Germline CDR1 SQVTM, CDR2 ANQGSEA. Trimming removed 5 bases from V and 6 bases from J, with 11 bases in between. This CDR3 contains 11 residues. CDR3 amino acids: CSVLGLGEQYF. The CDR3 DNA is TGCAGCGTTCTGGGGCTGGGCGAGCAGTACTTC.

The chain uses TRBV29-1 and TRBJ2-5, with D tentatively TRBD2 (5 bases). This CDR3 has 12 amino acids. Per the germline V gene, CDR1 is SQVTM and CDR2 is ANQGSEA. Trimming removed 4 bases from V and 11 bases from J, with 17 bases in between. CDR3 sequence reads: CSVVLWGDEQYF. CDR3 nucleotide sequence: TGCAGCGTTGTGTTATGGGGAGATGAGCAGTACTTC.

This chain uses TRBV10-2 with TRBJ2-2, with TRBD2 matching over 9 bases. The CDR3 totals 17 residues. Per germline, CDR1 WSHSY and CDR2 SAAADI. The junction had 16 bases not matched to a gene; V was cut back by 8 bases and J by 6 bases. The CDR3 DNA reads as TGCGCCAGCTGGGGAATAGCGGGAGAGGATGGGGCCGGGGAGCTGTTTTTT. This translates into CASWGIAGEDGAGELFF.

This clonotype has a count of ten or more. At one end, the junction sequence differs from germline, possibly due to a read error. The gene calls are TRBV5-1 and TRBJ2-5; D unresolved. The CDR3 has 11 amino acids. Per the germline V gene, CDR1 is SGHRS and CDR2 is YFSETQ. The chain's CDR3 is CASSLQETQYF. CDR3 in DNA: TGTGCCAGCAGCTTACAAGAGACCCAGTACTTC.

The chain links TRBV6-5 to TRBJ2-3; 11 nucleotides line up with TRBD2. This CDR3 comprises 16 residues. Losses at the gene ends were 5 bases for V and 7 bases for J; bases not matched to a gene: 11. Germline-derived CDR1 and CDR2 are MNHEY and SVGAGI. For the CDR3, the DNA is TGTGCCAGCAGTCCCAGAATAGCGGGAGGGCGAAATACGCAGTATTTT. This translates into CASSPRIAGGRNTQYF.

V and J are TRBV3-1 and TRBJ1-1; 8 bases are a match to TRBD1. Germline V CDR1 and CDR2: LGHDT, YNNKEL (reference sequence). V trimming: 0 bases; J trimming: 0 bases; junction bases outside the gene matches: 9. The CDR3 consists of 18 residues. Here the CDR3 reads CASSQEKTGVDMNTEAFF. Written as DNA, the CDR3 is TGTGCCAGCAGCCAAGAAAAGACAGGGGTCGATATGAACACTGAAGCTTTCTTT. The full variable domain, its missing parts supplied by reference TRBV3-1 and TRBJ1-1, is DTAVSQTPKYLVTQMGNDKSIKCEQNLGHDTMYWYKQDSKKFLKIMFSYNNKELIINETVPNRFSPKSPDKAHLNLHINSLELGDSAVYFCASSQEKTGVDMNTEAFFGQGTRLTVV.

This clonotype was counted at least ten times. The chain is built from TRBV20-1 and TRBJ2-4; TRBD2 is a possible D gene (6 bases). This CDR3 comprises 15 residues. The V gene lost 3 bases and the J gene lost 15 bases, with 27 bases spanning the gap. Looked up from germline, CDR1 is DFQATT and CDR2 is SNEGSKA (reference sequence). The CDR3 loop reads CSASPTLPGLLLGYF. The DNA of the CDR3 is TGCAGTGCTAGCCCCACCCTTCCGGGACTTCTCTTAGGGTACTTC.

Regarding this clonotype: It may be a read error: a sequence one base away is much more abundant. The J gene is TRBJ2-7, the V gene TRBV10-3, with 9 bases matching TRBD2. The CDR3 consists of 12 residues. The V gene end was trimmed by 6 bases and the J gene end by 7 bases; junction bases not matched to a gene: 4. Germline V gene lookup returns CDR1 ENHRY and CDR2 SYGVKD. In nucleotides, the CDR3 is TGTGCCATCAGGGCCGCGGGAGGGGAGCAGTACTTC. Translation gives CAIRAAGGEQYF.

J is TRBJ2-3 and V is TRBV15; D may be TRBD1 (6 bases). Trimming shortened V by 5 bases and J by 4 bases, and 7 bases separated the two germline ends. This CDR3 is built from 12 residues. Per germline, CDR1 LNHNV and CDR2 YYDKDF (reference sequence). The CDR3 is CATSGGPDTQYF. CDR3 DNA sequence: TGTGCCACCAGCGGGGGCCCAGATACGCAGTATTTT.

The V gene is TRBV18, the J gene TRBJ1-6, with D possibly being TRBD1 (5 bases). The CDR3 is 15 amino acids. CDR1 and CDR2 (germline): KGHSH, LQKENI. The germline V and J ends were trimmed by 8 bases and 2 bases, with 13 bases remaining between them. The CDR3 nucleotides are TGTGCCAGCACGCCGGGGGTCGCCTATAATTCACCCCTCCACTTT. It encodes CASTPGVAYNSPLHF.

The sample holds many counts of this clonotype. V usage is TRBV29-1 and J usage is TRBJ2-5; a weak D match, TRBD1 (6 bases). Germline-derived CDR1 and CDR2 are SQVTM and ANQGSEA. The CDR3 consists of 12 residues. V lost 6 bases, J lost 7 bases, and 15 bases lay in between. The CDR3 region has the DNA TGCAGCGTAGGTGGGGGCGCTGGGACCCAGTACTTC. This translates into CSVGGGAGTQYF.

The genes are TRBV4-3 and TRBJ1-1; D may be TRBD1 (5 bases). Germline CDR1 is LGHNA and CDR2 is YSLEER. Between the trimmed V and J ends, which lost 0 bases and 6 bases, there was a span of 11 bases. This CDR3 spans 14 amino acids. CDR3 in DNA: TGCGCCAGCAGCCAAGATCTGGGGGACCCTGAAGCTTTCTTT. Its translation: CASSQDLGDPEAFF.

The rearrangement uses TRBV6-5 and TRBJ2-7; 7 positions agree with TRBD1. Per the germline V gene, CDR1 is MNHEY and CDR2 is SVGAGI. This CDR3 is 13 amino acids long. The V and J ends lost 6 bases and 6 bases, in that order; junction bases with no gene match: 8. In nucleotides, the CDR3 is TGTGCCAGCAGGAAAGTCGGGACAGTCGAGCAGTACTTC. Residues: CASRKVGTVEQYF.

This clonotype was seen a few times. CDR3 loop: CASSSGASSYNEQFF. As DNA, the CDR3 is TGCGCCAGCAGCTCCGGGGCTTCTTCGTACAATGAGCAGTTCTTC. The V call is TRBV5-1, the J call TRBJ2-1; D may match TRBD1 or TRBD2 (5 bases each). The germline V gene has CDR1 SGHRS and CDR2 YFSETQ. The length of the CDR3 is 15 residues. With 3 bases removed from V and 4 bases from J, the gap between germline ends came to 14 bases.